These 10 T cell receptor beta chains share one sample of origin, sequenced in a study of blood T cell repertoires in COVID-19. The method was immunoSEQ multiplex PCR; TCRdb's version includes in-frame clones alone and lacks a portion of them. Found here are 250,000 or so clones, approximately 90% of them singletons; the top ten hold 2.8%. Sequenced input: PBMCs or T cells enriched from blood (not recorded which). These receptor sequences come from a man aged 35-49 years who had been exposed to COVID-19.

Note on this clone: The junction and the germline gene differ at one end; a read error may be behind it. The chain carries TRBV2 and TRBJ1-4; D gene ambiguous. CDR1 and CDR2 from the germline V gene are SNHLY and FYNNEI. This CDR3 has 13 residues. This CDR3 reads CARSRGSNEKLFF. The CDR3 coding sequence is TGTGCCCGCAGCCGCGGGAGTAATGAAAAACTGTTTTTT.

The CDR3 DNA follows: TGTGCCTGGGGGACAGAATATAATTCACCCCTCCACTTT. Its translation: CAWGTEYNSPLHF. This chain uses TRBV30 with TRBJ1-6, with 7 bases matching TRBD1. Trimming removed 5 bases from V and 4 bases from J; junction bases left unmatched: 2. Germline V gives CDR1 GTSNPN, CDR2 SVGIG (reference sequence). This CDR3 is 13 amino acids long.

V is TRBV7-2 and J is TRBJ2-1, with 8 nucleotides matching TRBD2. The CDR3 length is 16 residues. The V gene's germline CDR1 is SGHTA and CDR2 FQGNSA. Trimming removed 4 bases from V and 6 bases from J; junction bases left unmatched: 11. DNA of the CDR3: TGTGCCAGCAGCTCGGCCGGAGCGGGAGTCCTCAATGAGCAGTTCTTC. This gives the protein CASSSAGAGVLNEQFF. The full variable domain, its missing parts supplied by reference TRBV7-2 and TRBJ2-1, is GAGVSQSPSNKVTEKGKDVELRCDPISGHTALYWYRQSLGQGLEFLIYFQGNSAPDKSGLPSDRFSAERTGGSVSTLTIQRTQQEDSAVYLCASSSAGAGVLNEQFFGPGTRLTVL.

The sample holds one count of this clone. The chain uses TRBV11-2 and TRBJ2-1; 8 nucleotides agree with TRBD2. The CDR3 spans 17 residues. The V segment lost 11 bases and the J segment 4 bases; nucleotides outside the gene matches: 19. The germline gives CDR1 SGHAT, CDR2 FQNNGV. The CDR3 nucleotides are TGTGCCGTCGGAGGGGCGGGAGGCCCAGGATCTTACAATGAGCAGTTCTTC. It encodes CAVGGAGGPGSYNEQFF.

Turning to this clone: The same CDR3 also results from other DNA sequences found in this sample. The chain recombines TRBV29-1 with TRBJ2-2, with 10 bases that match TRBD2. Trimming at V came to 6 bases and at J to 0 bases, leaving 1 base not matched to a gene. This CDR3 is built from 14 residues. Germline V gene lookup returns CDR1 SQVTM and CDR2 ANQGSEA. The CDR3 nucleotides are TGCAGCGTAGGACTAGCGGCGAACACCGGGGAGCTGTTTTTT. Translation: CSVGLAANTGELFF.

CDR3 amino acids: CSVEDTGYYGYTF. The CDR3 DNA reads TGCAGCGTTGAAGATACGGGGTACTATGGCTACACCTTC. The gene calls are TRBV29-1 and TRBJ1-2; unclear D gene. The CDR3 loop spans 13 amino acids. In germline, CDR1 is SQVTM, CDR2 ANQGSEA. Trimming removed 0 bases from V and 3 bases from J, with 8 bases in between.

The rearrangement links TRBV20-1 to TRBJ2-5; D possibly corresponds to TRBD1 (6 bases). The V end lost 5 bases, the J end lost 9 bases, and 13 bases lay between the germline ends. The CDR3 covers 11 residues. Germline loops: CDR1 DFQATT, CDR2 SNEGSKA (reference sequence). CDR3 sequence reads: CSADAGAAQYF. The CDR3 nucleotides are TGCAGTGCTGATGCAGGGGCGGCCCAGTACTTC.

This rearrangement joins TRBV12-5 to TRBJ1-5, with TRBD1 as a possible D gene (6 bases). Trimming stripped 6 bases from V and 6 bases from J, with 9 bases between. The germline gives CDR1 LGHNT, CDR2 FRNRAP. This CDR3 has 12 residues. The CDR3 DNA sequence: TGTGCTAGTGGGAAACAGGGTCAGCCCCAGCATTTT. This codes for CASGKQGQPQHF.

The chain carries TRBV5-6 and TRBJ2-7; 7 nucleotides agree with TRBD1. V shed 4 bases and J 4 bases; nucleotides not matched to a gene: 5. CDR3 length equals 13 residues. The germline V gene encodes CDR1 SGHDT and CDR2 YYEEEE. CDR3 protein: CASSVGTVYEQYF. The CDR3 nucleotides are TGTGCCAGCAGCGTCGGGACAGTTTACGAGCAGTACTTC.

The CDR3 DNA reads TGTGCCAGCAGCCCAGGGATTAATAATGAAAAACTGTTTTTT. Its protein is CASSPGINNEKLFF. J is TRBJ1-4 and V is TRBV7-9, with a possible D match to TRBD1 (5 bases). The germline V gene has CDR1 SEHNR and CDR2 FQNEAQ (reference sequence). Trimming stripped 5 bases from V and 4 bases from J, with 11 bases between. This CDR3 has 14 amino acids.